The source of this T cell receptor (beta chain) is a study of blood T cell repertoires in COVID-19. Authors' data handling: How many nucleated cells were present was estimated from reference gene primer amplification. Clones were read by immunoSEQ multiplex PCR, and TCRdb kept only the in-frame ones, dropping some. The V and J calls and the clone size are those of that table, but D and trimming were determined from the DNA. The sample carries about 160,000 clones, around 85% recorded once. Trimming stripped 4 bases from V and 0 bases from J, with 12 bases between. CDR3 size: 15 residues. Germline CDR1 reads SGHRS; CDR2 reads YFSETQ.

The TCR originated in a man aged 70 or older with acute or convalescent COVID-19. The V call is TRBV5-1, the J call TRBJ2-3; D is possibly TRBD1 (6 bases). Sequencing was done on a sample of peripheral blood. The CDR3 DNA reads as TGCGCCAGCAGCGGGACAACTCCTAGCACAGATACGCAGTATTTT. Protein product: CASSGTTPSTDTQYF.